The rows below give T cell receptor beta chains drawn from one sample of a study of T cells after yellow fever vaccination. TCRdb redid the calling of the 5' RACE reads with MiXCR, one entry per CDR3 protein. The sample has about 350,000 distinct CDR3 sequences; 9.5% to 15% are singletons. The sequencing here drew on CD4+ T cells sorted from PBMCs, taken 15 days after the yellow fever booster vaccination. The source is a man aged 18 to 30 who received the YFV17D yellow fever vaccine. The CDR3 runs from the conserved cysteine through the conserved F or W. D genes are given only for firm matches. Clone size is shown for a subset of rows, as once, few, many or a class of expanded clone.

TRBV5-1	.	TRBJ2-3	many	13	CASRVGLTDTQYF	TGCGCCAGCAGAGTTGGACTTACCGATACGCAGTATTTT
TRBV11-2	TRBD1	TRBJ2-7	.	13	CASTLGTGNEQYF	TGTGCCAGCACCCTTGGGACAGGGAACGAGCAGTACTTC
TRBV12-3/TRBV12-4	.	TRBJ2-7	few	12	CASSHGGGEQYF	TGTGCCAGCAGCCACGGAGGGGGCGAGCAGTACTTC
TRBV23-1	.	TRBJ1-6	.	14	CASSRRAYNSPLHF	TGCGCCAGCAGCCGTCGGGCGTATAATTCACCCCTCCACTTT
TRBV2	.	TRBJ1-1	few	14	CASRVLSADTEAFF	TGTGCCAGCAGGGTTTTATCGGCGGACACTGAAGCTTTCTTT
TRBV7-2	TRBD2	TRBJ2-1	.	15	CASSQTSGGDLEQFF	TGTGCCAGCAGCCAGACTAGCGGGGGGGATCTTGAGCAGTTCTTC
TRBV7-9	.	TRBJ2-7	few	12	CASSPRGDEQYF	TGTGCCAGCAGCCCAAGGGGGGACGAGCAGTACTTC
TRBV6-5	.	TRBJ2-3	.	15	CASSNAADRTDTQYF	TGTGCCAGCAGTAACGCAGCGGACCGCACAGATACGCAGTATTTT
TRBV7-9	TRBD2	TRBJ2-5	many	15	CASSPSSGVKETQYF	TGTGCCAGCAGTCCATCTAGCGGGGTAAAGGAGACCCAGTACTTC
TRBV3-1	TRBD1	TRBJ2-1	.	14	CASSQMGQGNEQFF	TGTGCCAGCAGCCAGATGGGACAGGGCAATGAGCAGTTCTTC
TRBV7-9	.	TRBJ1-1	many	13	CASSLLSQLEAFF	TGTGCCAGCAGCTTATTATCTCAGCTAGAAGCTTTCTTT
TRBV2	.	TRBJ2-3	many	17	CASSPFIEVLSTDTQYF	TGTGCCAGCAGTCCCTTTATCGAAGTATTGAGCACAGATACGCAGTATTTT
TRBV18	.	TRBJ2-1	.	13	CASSPIGDNEQFF	TGTGCCAGCTCACCAATCGGGGACAATGAGCAGTTCTTC
TRBV21-1	.	TRBJ1-1	few	23	CASSKDFAPPSLRTFGGRTEAFF	TGTGCCAGCAGCAAAGACTTTGCCCCTCCTTCTCTTCGGACGTTTGGGGGTCGGACTGAAGCTTTCTTT
TRBV15	.	TRBJ1-1	.	13	CATSLLEGLEAFF	TGTGCCACCAGCTTACTGGAGGGGCTTGAAGCTTTCTTT
TRBV6-1	.	TRBJ1-4	.	15	CASSEARGGVEKLFF	TGTGCCAGCAGTGAAGCGCGGGGAGGCGTAGAAAAACTGTTTTTT
TRBV7-9	.	TRBJ1-4	few	15	CASSRPGAANEKLFF	TGTGCCAGCAGCCGCCCGGGGGCAGCTAATGAAAAACTGTTTTTT
TRBV7-9	TRBD1	TRBJ1-1	few	15	CASSVQGVENTEAFF	TGTGCCAGCAGTGTCCAGGGGGTAGAGAACACTGAAGCTTTCTTT
TRBV10-3	TRBD2	TRBJ2-3	.	16	CAISRTSGGVTDTQYF	TGTGCCATCAGCCGGACTAGCGGGGGGGTCACAGATACGCAGTATTTT
TRBV2	TRBD1	TRBJ1-6	few	13	CASRAQGSSPLHF	TGTGCCAGCAGAGCACAGGGGAGTTCACCCCTCCACTTT
TRBV20-1	TRBD2	TRBJ2-3	few	15	CSAPRTSGITDTQYF	TGCAGTGCCCCCCGGACTAGCGGGATCACAGATACGCAGTATTTT
TRBV5-8	.	TRBJ2-3	once	15	CASRYFRGEADTQYF	TGTGCCAGCAGATACTTTCGAGGGGAAGCAGATACGCAGTATTTT
TRBV20-1	TRBD2	TRBJ2-3	few	16	CSARRASGGRTDTQYF	TGCAGTGCTAGAAGGGCTAGCGGGGGGCGCACAGATACGCAGTATTTT
TRBV18	.	TRBJ1-5	few	14	CASSLTDSNQPQHF	TGTGCCAGCTCACTCACTGATAGCAATCAGCCCCAGCATTTT
TRBV11-2	.	TRBJ1-1	.	15	CASSQSHRVGTEAFF	TGTGCCAGCAGCCAGTCACACCGGGTGGGTACTGAAGCTTTCTTT
TRBV20-1	.	TRBJ2-5	many	14	CSAHQGRKQETQYF	TGCAGTGCTCACCAAGGACGGAAACAAGAGACCCAGTACTTC
TRBV2	.	TRBJ2-3	few	11	CASKGTDTQYF	TGTGCCAGCAAAGGGACAGATACGCAGTATTTT
TRBV19	TRBD1	TRBJ1-2	few	16	CASSIGTVIINYGYTF	TGTGCCAGTAGTATCGGGACAGTCATAATCAACTATGGCTACACCTTC
TRBV12-3/TRBV12-4	.	TRBJ1-3	few	11	CASDNGNTIYF	TGTGCCAGCGATAATGGAAACACCATATATTTT
TRBV7-9	.	TRBJ2-5	few	16	CASSSYSRGAQETQYF	TGTGCCAGCAGCTCCTACTCCCGGGGGGCCCAAGAGACCCAGTACTTC
TRBV6-6	TRBD1	TRBJ2-2	.	16	CASSYGQGAVAGELFF	TGTGCCAGCAGTTATGGACAGGGGGCGGTGGCCGGGGAGCTGTTTTTT
TRBV7-6	.	TRBJ2-1	.	14	CASSLTGLYNEQFF	TGTGCCAGCAGCTTGACAGGTCTTTACAATGAGCAGTTCTTC
TRBV29-1	TRBD1	TRBJ2-7	.	13	CSVGWDRGNEQYF	TGCAGCGTTGGATGGGACAGGGGGAACGAGCAGTACTTC
TRBV20-1	TRBD1	TRBJ2-5	.	14	CSARDRTGQETQYF	TGCAGTGCTAGAGATCGGACAGGCCAAGAGACCCAGTACTTC
TRBV20-1	.	TRBJ2-1	.	11	CSESKGGEQFF	TGCAGTGAGAGTAAGGGGGGTGAGCAGTTCTTC
TRBV20-1	.	TRBJ2-3	few	15	CSATGIRGASDTQYF	TGCAGTGCTACGGGAATCCGGGGGGCATCAGATACGCAGTATTTT
TRBV7-9	.	TRBJ2-5	few	13	CASSLGQWETQYF	TGTGCCAGCAGCCTCGGACAATGGGAGACCCAGTACTTC
TRBV12-3/TRBV12-4	TRBD1	TRBJ1-4	.	16	CASRPTRDRGDEKLFF	TGTGCCAGCAGACCGACCCGGGACAGGGGTGATGAAAAACTGTTTTTT
TRBV28	.	TRBJ2-3	many	16	CASTRDSTSSTDTQYF	TGTGCCAGCACTCGAGACAGCACCTCTAGCACAGATACGCAGTATTTT
TRBV18	TRBD2	TRBJ2-1	few	17	CASSPRAGGPTYNEQFF	TGTGCCAGCTCACCCCGAGCGGGGGGCCCTACCTACAATGAGCAGTTCTTC
TRBV12-3/TRBV12-4	TRBD1	TRBJ1-5	many	15	CASSLQGASNQPQHF	TGTGCCAGCAGTCTGCAGGGGGCGTCTAATCAGCCCCAGCATTTT
TRBV20-1	TRBD2	TRBJ2-5	few	12	CSARAAGETQYF	TGCAGTGCTAGAGCAGCGGGGGAGACCCAGTACTTC
TRBV10-3	TRBD1	TRBJ2-5	.	13	CALARDSRETQYF	TGTGCCCTGGCCCGGGACAGCAGAGAGACCCAGTACTTC
TRBV25-1	.	TRBJ1-5	.	11	CASGPVGPQHF	TGTGCCAGCGGCCCTGTAGGGCCCCAGCATTTT
TRBV25-1	.	TRBJ2-5	.	12	CASGGGQETQYF	TGTGCCAGTGGAGGGGGTCAAGAGACCCAGTACTTC
TRBV27	.	TRBJ1-3	.	14	CASNLGYGGNTIYF	TGTGCCAGCAACCTGGGGTACGGTGGAAACACCATATATTTT
TRBV5-1	.	TRBJ2-7	many	14	CASSLVGSSYEQYF	TGCGCCAGCAGCTTGGTAGGATCCTCCTACGAGCAGTACTTC
TRBV6-5	.	TRBJ2-5	many	15	CASRPRPGGGETQYF	TGTGCCAGCAGGCCTCGTCCGGGGGGCGGAGAGACCCAGTACTTC
TRBV20-1	TRBD2	TRBJ2-3	.	16	CSARRTSGGAPDTQYF	TGCAGTGCTCGGAGGACTAGCGGGGGGGCCCCAGATACGCAGTATTTT
TRBV5-1	TRBD2	TRBJ2-1	.	14	CASTVAGTYNEQFF	TGCGCCAGCACAGTAGCGGGGACCTACAATGAGCAGTTCTTC
TRBV7-6	.	TRBJ2-5	few	16	CASSFYSGQTQETQYF	TGTGCCAGCAGCTTTTACTCGGGACAAACTCAAGAGACCCAGTACTTC
TRBV7-3	.	TRBJ1-5	few	12	CASSLNREPQHF	TGTGCCAGCAGCTTAAACAGGGAGCCCCAGCATTTT
TRBV29-1	.	TRBJ1-1	.	11	CSGRRAAEAFF	TGCAGCGGTCGGAGGGCGGCTGAAGCTTTCTTT
TRBV25-1	.	TRBJ2-3	many	12	CASARDSDTQYF	TGTGCCAGCGCTCGGGACTCAGATACGCAGTATTTT
TRBV5-1	TRBD2	TRBJ2-3	.	16	CASSLGSGARTDTQYF	TGCGCCAGCAGCTTGGGTAGCGGGGCCCGCACAGATACGCAGTATTTT
TRBV6-1	.	TRBJ2-6	many	15	CASSKHVSGANVLTF	TGTGCCAGCAGTAAACATGTCTCTGGGGCCAACGTCCTGACTTTC
TRBV7-2	.	TRBJ2-1	few	14	CASSLIDWGDEQFF	TGTGCCAGCAGCTTAATTGATTGGGGAGATGAGCAGTTCTTC
TRBV12-3/TRBV12-4	.	TRBJ2-4	many	14	CASSLGSVKNIQYF	TGTGCCAGCAGTTTGGGTTCGGTCAAAAACATTCAGTACTTC
TRBV2	.	TRBJ2-3	.	13	CASGARTTDTQYF	TGTGCCAGCGGGGCCAGGACCACAGATACGCAGTATTTT